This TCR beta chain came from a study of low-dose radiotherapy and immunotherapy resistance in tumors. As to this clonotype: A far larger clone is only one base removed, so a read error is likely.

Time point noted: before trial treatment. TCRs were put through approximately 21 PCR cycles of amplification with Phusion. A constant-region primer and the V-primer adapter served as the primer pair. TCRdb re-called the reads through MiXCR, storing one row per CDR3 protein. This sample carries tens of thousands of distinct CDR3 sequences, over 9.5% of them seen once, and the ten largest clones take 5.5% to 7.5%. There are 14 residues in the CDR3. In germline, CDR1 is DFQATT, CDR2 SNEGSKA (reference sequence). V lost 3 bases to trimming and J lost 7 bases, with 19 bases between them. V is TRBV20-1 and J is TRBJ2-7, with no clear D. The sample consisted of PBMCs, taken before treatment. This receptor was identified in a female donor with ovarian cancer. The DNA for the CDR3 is TGCAGTGCTAGTAAGGTAAAGGATTACAATGAGCAGTACTTC. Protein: CSASKVKDYNEQYF.